Below, 29 T cell receptor beta chains from the same sample are listed, as sequenced in a study of coeliac disease. The repertoire was sequenced with immunoSEQ multiplex PCR; TCRdb's copy has only in-frame clones and lacks some. The sample carries around 1,100 clones, approximately 50% recorded once. The sample taken for sequencing was intraepithelial lymphocytes from the gut. Receptors were obtained from a man between 65 and 85 years old without celiac disease.

The CDR3 is CASSPLVENTEAFF. For the CDR3, the DNA is TGTGCCAGCTCACCGTTAGTAGAGAACACTGAAGCTTTCTTT. This sequence joins TRBV18 and TRBJ1-1, with D uncertain. Trimming took 3 bases from V and 1 from J, leaving 9 bases between them. This CDR3 region has 14 residues. Germline V gene data show CDR1 as KGHSH and CDR2 as LQKENI.

For this clone: The CDR3 does not end in the conserved phenylalanine or tryptophan, so this is likely a read error. It is unclear where the CDR3 begins or ends on the DNA, so no DNA is shown, and the CDR3 is as TCRdb lists it. The chain employs TRBV27 and TRBJ1-6; the D segment call TRBD1 is taken from the table without a DNA check. From its first to its last residue, the CDR3 has 15 amino acids. From germline, CDR1 is MNHEY and CDR2 SMNVEV (reference sequence). The CDR3 protein is CASSTGQAKRPQENG.

This rearrangement joins TRBV12-2 to TRBJ2-4; the table's D call TRBD2 went unverified against the DNA. TRBV12-2 is flagged as a pseudogene. CDR3 size: 15 residues. The DNA of the CDR3 is TGTGCAAGTCGCTTAGTGTCGGGAGCCAAAAACATTCAGTACTTC. Its protein is CASRLVSGAKNIQYF.

This clone was seen once. The rearrangement links TRBV2 to TRBJ2-1; D is unresolved. The CDR3 totals 11 residues. Germline CDR1 is SNHLY and CDR2 is FYNNEI. The V end was cut by 6 bases, the J end by 3 bases, with 3 bases between. CDR3 coding DNA: TGTGCCAGCAGGAGCTACAATGAGCAGTTCTTC. This gives the protein CASRSYNEQFF.

The gene calls are TRBV19 and TRBJ1-2, with D possibly TRBD1 on 5 matching bases. The CDR3 extends over 16 amino acids. Trimming left V 7 bases short and J 4 bases short, with 22 bases between. Germline V lookup: CDR1 LNHDA, CDR2 SQIVND (reference sequence). The CDR3 is CASTLRAGGFAYGYTF. The CDR3 DNA reads as TGTGCCAGTACCCTCAGGGCGGGGGGTTTCGCCTATGGCTACACCTTC.

The rearrangement joins TRBV10-3 to TRBJ2-1, with D tentatively TRBD2 (6 bases). Trimming shortened V by 2 bases and J by 7 bases, and 6 bases separated the two germline ends. The germline gives CDR1 ENHRY, CDR2 SYGVKD. The CDR3 consists of 12 residues. The CDR3 DNA reads as TGTGCCATCAGTGAGGCGGGGAATGAGCAGTTCTTC. Translating it yields CAISEAGNEQFF.

The chain uses TRBV7-2 and TRBJ2-7, with 10 nucleotides matching TRBD2. In germline, CDR1 is SGHTA, CDR2 FQGNSA. This CDR3 has 14 residues. Trimming at V came to 5 bases and at J to 6 bases, leaving 7 bases not matched to a gene. The CDR3 spells CASSPGTSVPEQYF. Written as DNA, the CDR3 is TGTGCCAGCAGCCCAGGGACTAGCGTCCCCGAGCAGTACTTC.

The chain recombines TRBV5-1 with TRBJ2-2, with 10 bases fitting TRBD2. Germline-derived CDR1 and CDR2 are SGHRS and YFSETQ. V lost 4 bases to trimming and J lost 5 bases; unmatched junction nucleotides: 5. The CDR3 has 15 amino acids. For the CDR3, the DNA is TGCGCCAGCAGCGTTAGCGGGGGGAGTACCGGGGAGCTGTTTTTT. Residues: CASSVSGGSTGELFF.

The chain links TRBV7-2 to TRBJ2-1; 9 bases match TRBD2. CDR1 and CDR2 (germline): SGHTA, FQGNSA. Trimming took 0 bases from V and 7 from J; bases not matched to a gene: 7. The CDR3 loop spans 16 amino acids. As DNA, the CDR3 is TGTGCCAGCAGCTTAGCGGCGGGGGGGCGGGTAAATGAGCAGTTCTTC. Protein: CASSLAAGGRVNEQFF.

This chain joins TRBV28 and TRBJ2-3; 9 nucleotides match TRBD2. The V gene's germline CDR1 is MDHEN and CDR2 SYDVKM. The junction had 6 bases not matched to a gene; V was cut back by 7 bases and J by 1 base. The CDR3 runs 15 residues. In DNA, the CDR3 is TGTGCCAGCACATTAGCGGGGGCTGGCACAGATACGCAGTATTTT. Translating gives CASTLAGAGTDTQYF. Variable domain in full (rest from reference TRBV28 and TRBJ2-3): DVKVTQSSRYLVKRTGEKVFLECVQDMDHENMFWYRQDPGLGLRLIYFSYDVKMKEKGDIPEGYSVSREKKERFSLILESASTNQTSMYLCASTLAGAGTDTQYFGPGTRLTVL.

The V and J genes are TRBV4-1 and TRBJ1-1, with TRBD1 as a possible D gene (6 bases). CDR1 is MGHRA, CDR2 YSYEKL, per germline. The CDR3 has 13 amino acids. With 0 bases removed from V and 10 bases from J, the gap between germline ends came to 12 bases. The CDR3 loop reads CASSQDIEDRAFF. CDR3 DNA: TGCGCCAGCAGCCAAGATATTGAGGACAGAGCTTTCTTT.

In this sample, this clone turned up a few times. The V call is TRBV6-1, the J call TRBJ1-2; unclear D gene. V lost 1 base to trimming and J lost 6 bases, with 6 bases between them. CDR3 length equals 12 residues. From germline, CDR1 is MNHNS and CDR2 SASEGT. CDR3 sequence reads: CASSEGYDGYTF. CDR3 sequence (DNA): TGTGCCAGCAGTGAAGGTTATGATGGCTACACCTTC.

There are a few counts of this clone. This chain uses TRBV6-1 with TRBJ1-3; 7 bases line up with TRBD1. Trimming removed 6 bases from V and 2 bases from J; junction bases left unmatched: 4. Germline CDR1 reads MNHNS; CDR2 reads SASEGT. The CDR3 length is 14 residues. The DNA for the CDR3 is TGTGCCAGCAGGGAACAGGGGCCTGGAAACACCATATATTTT. As protein: CASREQGPGNTIYF.

This rearrangement joins TRBV6-6 to TRBJ1-4, with 7 bases that match TRBD1. Germline assignment: CDR1 MNHNY and CDR2 SVGAGI (reference sequence). J lost 7 bases, V lost 4 bases, and 6 bases had no gene match. CDR3 size: 14 residues. The DNA of the CDR3 is TGTGCCAGCAGTTCAGGGGGGTTGGGTGAAAAACTGTTTTTT. It encodes CASSSGGLGEKLFF.

This clone turned up a few times. The V gene is TRBV18, the J gene TRBJ2-7; 7 bases agree with TRBD1. Germline CDR1 KGHSH, CDR2 LQKENI. Trimming removed 5 bases from V and 3 bases from J; junction bases left unmatched: 7. The CDR3 is 14 amino acids. Here the CDR3 DNA reads TGTGCCAGCTCAGACAGGGCGAAACTCTACGAGCAGTACTTC. This sequence encodes CASSDRAKLYEQYF.

Only a few counts were recorded for this clone. V usage is TRBV19 and J usage is TRBJ2-7, with 11 positions matching TRBD1. The CDR3 is made up of 16 amino acids. From germline, CDR1 is LNHDA and CDR2 SQIVND (reference sequence). V trimming: 3 bases; J trimming: 4 bases; junction bases outside the gene matches: 8. CDR3 protein: CASSINFGTGGYEQYF. The CDR3 coding sequence is TGTGCCAGTAGTATCAATTTCGGGACAGGGGGTTACGAGCAGTACTTC.

The chain links TRBV7-8 to TRBJ1-2, with D possibly being TRBD1 (5 bases). Germline values: CDR1 SGHVS, CDR2 FQNEAQ. This CDR3 spans 12 amino acids. Trimming took off 5 bases at V and 4 bases at J, with 8 bases between the two ends. The CDR3 protein is CASSLTGYGYTF. The CDR3 DNA sequence: TGTGCCAGCAGCCTAACAGGCTATGGCTACACCTTC.

In its sample, this clone was seen a few times. V is TRBV27 and J is TRBJ2-6, with 7 bases identical to TRBD2. V lost 6 bases and J lost 1; bases outside the gene matches: 3. CDR3 length equals 15 residues. In germline, CDR1 is MNHEY, CDR2 SMNVEV (reference sequence). Here the CDR3 DNA reads TGTGCCAGCAGCCCGGGGGGTTCTGGGGCCAACGTCCTGACTTTC. It yields the protein CASSPGGSGANVLTF.

The sample holds one count of this clone. A read error may explain this, as a much larger clone is one base away. This specimen includes other DNA sequences encoding the same CDR3. V usage is TRBV6-5 and J usage is TRBJ1-1, with 7 bases fitting TRBD1. This CDR3 region has 13 residues. Germline-derived CDR1 and CDR2 are MNHEY and SVGAGI. CDR3 bases: TGTGCCAGCAGGGGACAGATGAACACTGAAGCTTTCTTC. Protein sequence: CASRGQMNTEAFF.

V usage is TRBV6-5 and J usage is TRBJ2-2; D possibly corresponds to TRBD2 (5 bases). Germline CDR1 and CDR2: MNHEY and SVGAGI. Trimming took off 0 bases at V and 0 bases at J, with 5 bases between the two ends. The CDR3 covers 15 residues. CDR3 bases: TGTGCCAGCAGTTACTCGACTACGAACACCGGGGAGCTGTTTTTT. As protein: CASSYSTTNTGELFF.

The rearrangement links TRBV7-2 to TRBJ1-5, with a weak D call TRBD1 (6 bases). Germline V gene sequence: CDR1 SGHTA, CDR2 FQGNSA. The CDR3 extends over 13 amino acids. V dropped 3 bases and J dropped 6 bases, with 9 bases sitting between them. Written as DNA, the CDR3 is TGTGCCAGCAGCTTCAGGGGTAGTCAGCCCCAGCATTTT. It translates to CASSFRGSQPQHF.

This clone was observed a few times. The chain uses TRBV27 and TRBJ1-2; the D gene is possibly TRBD1 (6 bases). The CDR3 is made up of 15 amino acids. Trimming took 1 base from V and 4 from J, leaving 13 bases between them. Germline CDR1 reads MNHEY; CDR2 reads SMNVEV (reference sequence). CDR3 loop: CASSLFSGQTYGYTF. The CDR3 DNA reads TGTGCCAGCAGTTTATTCTCGGGACAAACCTATGGCTACACCTTC.

Concerning this clone itself: The limits of the CDR3 on the DNA are not certain, so only TCRdb's listed CDR3 is given. The chain recombines TRBV6-4 with TRBJ1-1. Germline V gives CDR1 MRHNA, CDR2 SNTAGT. Including both end residues, the CDR3 is 13 amino acids long. CDR3 sequence reads: CASSSSDLVEAFF.

By share, this clone ranks as large (0.1 to 1%). The V and J genes are TRBV2 and TRBJ2-6, with a tentative D call TRBD2 (7 bases). Trimming removed 3 bases at V and 2 bases at J, with 17 bases between. This CDR3 comprises 18 residues. CDR1 SNHLY and CDR2 FYNNEI come from the germline V gene. CDR3 sequence: CASSDSVTGGPGANVLTF. The CDR3, as DNA: TGTGCCAGCAGTGACTCGGTTACGGGGGGCCCTGGGGCCAACGTCCTGACTTTC.

V gene TRBV14 combines with J gene TRBJ1-2; 7 bases map to TRBD1. V shed 3 bases, J shed 8 bases, and the junction held 12 bases outside the gene matches. From germline, CDR1 is SGHDN and CDR2 FVKESK. CDR3 length: 15 residues. In DNA form, the CDR3 reads TGTGCCAGCAGCCAGCAAAGGACAGGTTACGGAGGCTACACCTTC. It specifies CASSQQRTGYGGYTF.

The J gene is TRBJ1-4, the V gene TRBV19, with 8 bases aligning to TRBD1. CDR3 length equals 15 residues. Germline loops: CDR1 LNHDA, CDR2 SQIVND (reference sequence). V trimming: 5 bases; J trimming: 6 bases; junction bases outside the gene matches: 8. The CDR3 sequence: CASSSPGTGDEKLFF. In DNA form, the CDR3 reads TGTGCCAGTAGTTCTCCCGGGACAGGAGATGAAAAACTGTTTTTT.

The chain combines TRBV7-9 with TRBJ1-3; no firm D call. Germline V gene sequence: CDR1 SEHNR, CDR2 FQNEAQ (reference sequence). This CDR3 is built from 18 residues. V was trimmed by 1 base and J by 2 bases, leaving 18 bases between them. The CDR3 region is CASSLVSGLAFAGNTIYF. The CDR3 region has the DNA TGTGCCAGCAGCTTAGTTTCGGGTTTGGCATTTGCTGGAAACACCATATATTTT. Full variable domain (rest looked up from reference TRBV7-9 and TRBJ1-3): DTGVSQNPRHKITKRGQNVTFRCDPISEHNRLYWYRQTLGQGPEFLTYFQNEAQLEKSRLLSDRFSAERPKGSFSTLEIQRTEQGDSAMYLCASSLVSGLAFAGNTIYFGEGSWLTVV.

This clone is labeled large. The chain joins TRBV19 to TRBJ1-1; TRBD1 aligns across 7 bases. CDR3 length equals 12 residues. Germline trimming cut 7 bases from V and 3 bases from J; bases unmatched to any gene: 2. CDR1 LNHDA and CDR2 SQIVND come from the germline V gene (reference sequence). The CDR3 sequence is CASTDRYTEAFF. As DNA, the CDR3 is TGTGCCAGTACGGACAGGTACACTGAAGCTTTCTTT.

This chain uses TRBV5-1 with TRBJ2-3; possible D gene TRBD2, 5 bases. In germline, CDR1 is SGHRS, CDR2 YFSETQ. The CDR3 runs to 11 residues. V was trimmed by 7 bases and J by 4 bases, leaving 7 bases between them. The CDR3 here is CASEGSDTQYF. CDR3 sequence (DNA): TGCGCCAGCGAGGGTTCAGATACGCAGTATTTT.